The 24 T cell receptor beta chains in this list originate from one sample, sequenced in a study of blood T cell repertoires in COVID-19 (dated by TCRdb to 2018 to 2020). The library was built by means of the immunoSEQ multiplex PCR assay. TCRdb stores this immuneACCESS table with in-frame sequences only. Part of the clones is absent; in the studies checked, under half of the shortfall reflects unresolved V genes, and no reason is known for the rest. For this sample the table gives some 110,000 clones, of which approximately 90% were detected only once. 7.7% of the sample goes to the ten largest clones. Sequenced: peripheral blood. These receptors originate from a human donor in a cohort sampled during active COVID-19.

This clone was counted once. The chain is built from TRBV3-1 (or the pseudogene TRBV3-2) and TRBJ1-4; the D is unclear. The CDR3 has 16 residues. Trimming removed 0 bases at V and 10 bases at J, with 18 bases between. The V gene's germline CDR1 is LGHDT and CDR2 YNNKEL (reference sequence). CDR3 sequence: CASSQDLGGGKGKLFF. CDR3 in DNA: TGTGCCAGCAGCCAAGATCTGGGCGGAGGGAAGGGAAAACTGTTTTTT.

The genes are TRBV19 and TRBJ2-3; TRBD2 matches at 12 bases. The CDR3 runs to 18 residues. Germline values: CDR1 LNHDA, CDR2 SQIVND (reference sequence). V shed 1 base, J shed 0 bases, and the junction held 5 bases outside the gene matches. CDR3 bases: TGTGCCAGTAGTATAGTTTCACTAGCGGGAGGTAGCACAGATACGCAGTATTTT. Residues: CASSIVSLAGGSTDTQYF.

The chain links TRBV5-4 to TRBJ2-7; TRBD2 aligns across 13 bases. This CDR3 comprises 17 residues. Germline V lookup: CDR1 SGHNT, CDR2 YYREEE (reference sequence). V was pared by 5 bases and J by 2 bases, with 10 bases of the junction left unmatched. CDR3 region: CASSSGLAGRGTYEQYF. In DNA, the CDR3 is TGTGCCAGCAGTTCGGGACTAGCGGGGAGGGGGACCTACGAGCAGTACTTC.

This clone occurred a few times. This sequence joins TRBV12-5 and TRBJ1-5; D remains unclear. This CDR3 is built from 13 residues. Trimming pared 5 bases from V and 3 bases from J, leaving 8 bases between. Germline-derived CDR1 and CDR2 are LGHNT and FRNRAP. The CDR3 loop reads CASGPGNNQPQHF. The CDR3 bases are TGTGCTAGTGGTCCGGGGAACAATCAGCCCCAGCATTTT.

The rearrangement uses TRBV3-1 (or the pseudogene TRBV3-2) and TRBJ2-1; 8 bases are a match to TRBD2. The J segment lost 0 bases and the V segment lost 5 bases, leaving 9 bases of the junction unmatched. Germline V lookup: CDR1 LGHDT, CDR2 YNNKEL (reference sequence). The CDR3 sequence is 17 residues long. The DNA of the CDR3 is TGTGCCAGCAGCTCGGCGGGGGGCACAAGCTCCTACAATGAGCAGTTCTTC. Encoded protein: CASSSAGGTSSYNEQFF.

The chain is built from TRBV10-1 and TRBJ2-3; D possibly corresponds to TRBD2 (5 bases). The germline gives CDR1 WNHNN, CDR2 SYGVQD (reference sequence). The CDR3 totals 16 residues. Trimming took 3 bases from V and 3 from J, leaving 16 bases between them. The CDR3 loop reads CASSDPLGSATDTQYF. The DNA of the CDR3 is TGCGCCAGCAGTGATCCTCTAGGTAGCGCGACAGATACGCAGTATTTT.

This chain joins TRBV3-1 (or the pseudogene TRBV3-2) and TRBJ2-7, with a weak D call TRBD1 (6 bases). CDR1 and CDR2 (germline): LGHDT, YNNKEL (reference sequence). There are 15 residues in the CDR3. V dropped 3 bases and J dropped 4 bases, with 16 bases sitting between them. This CDR3 is CASSHRQVGRYEQYF. In nucleotides, the CDR3 is TGTGCCAGCAGCCACAGACAGGTCGGAAGGTACGAGCAGTACTTC.

V usage is TRBV5-4 and J usage is TRBJ1-2; D uncertain. The germline V and J ends were trimmed by 1 base and 4 bases, with 8 bases remaining between them. CDR3 length equals 13 residues. The germline V gene has CDR1 SGHNT and CDR2 YYREEE (reference sequence). CDR3 residues: CASSLQEAYGYTF. The CDR3 nucleotides are TGTGCCAGCAGCTTGCAGGAGGCCTATGGCTACACCTTC. The whole variable domain, filled in from reference TRBV5-4 and TRBJ1-2, reads ETGVTQSPTHLIKTRGQQVTLRCSSQSGHNTVSWYQQALGQGPQFIFQYYREEENGRGNFPPRFSGLQFPNYSSELNVNALELDDSALYLCASSLQEAYGYTFGSGTRLTVV.

V gene TRBV11-2 combines with J gene TRBJ1-2; TRBD1 matches 8 bases. This CDR3 has 14 residues. Trimming cost V 5 bases and J 5 bases; bases outside gene matches: 7. Looked up from germline, CDR1 is SGHAT and CDR2 is FQNNGV. In DNA, the CDR3 is TGTGCCAGCAGCCTCGGACAGGGATCTTATGGCTACACCTTC. Protein sequence: CASSLGQGSYGYTF.

This chain uses TRBV6-5 with TRBJ2-1; a weak D match, TRBD2 (6 bases). Germline V CDR1 and CDR2: MNHEY, SVGAGI. The CDR3 is 14 residues long. V was pared by 7 bases and J by 2 bases, with 12 bases between. The CDR3 sequence: CASNQRAPYNEQFF. CDR3 in DNA: TGTGCCAGCAATCAGCGGGCCCCCTACAATGAGCAGTTCTTC.

Comments on this clone: Because the CDR3's place on the DNA is in doubt, the DNA is left out and the CDR3 is given as listed by TCRdb. V is TRBV5-6 and J is TRBJ2-2; TRBD2 is the table's D call, not checked against the DNA. CDR1 is SGHDT, CDR2 YYEEEE, per germline. Termini included, the CDR3 measures 14 amino acids. This chain's CDR3 is CASSLDLRAGSCFF.

The chain joins TRBV9 to TRBJ1-1, with 9 bases matching TRBD1. Losses at the gene ends were 4 bases for V and 10 bases for J; bases not matched to a gene: 5. Germline assignment: CDR1 SGDLS and CDR2 YYNGEE. There are 12 residues in the CDR3. The CDR3 sequence is CASSPGTGPAFF. The CDR3 nucleotides are TGTGCCAGCAGCCCAGGGACAGGGCCAGCTTTCTTT.

This clone was counted a single time. The rearrangement joins TRBV5-1 to TRBJ2-5; D is perhaps TRBD1 (7 bases). V shed 2 bases and J shed 6 bases, with 14 bases lying between them. This CDR3 contains 14 residues. Germline CDR1 and CDR2: SGHRS and YFSETQ. The CDR3 loop reads CASSFGGTAQTQYF. The CDR3 DNA is TGCGCCAGCAGCTTTGGCGGGACAGCTCAGACCCAGTACTTC.

A remark on this clone: Additional DNA sequences in this sample encode the identical CDR3. This chain joins TRBV5-1 and TRBJ2-1; D is ambiguous. The length of the CDR3 is 15 residues. V shed 0 bases and J shed 0 bases, with 7 bases lying between them. The V gene's germline CDR1 is SGHRS and CDR2 YFSETQ. The CDR3 loop is CASSLAVSSYNEQFF. Here the CDR3 DNA reads TGCGCCAGCAGCTTGGCTGTGAGCTCCTACAATGAGCAGTTCTTC.

The chain uses TRBV29-1 and TRBJ1-4; D might be TRBD1 (5 bases). V lost 4 bases and J 5 bases, leaving 17 bases between the germline ends. The CDR3 is 15 residues long. CDR1 SQVTM and CDR2 ANQGSEA come from the germline V gene. CDR3 residues: CSVGLGGAANEKLFF. DNA for the CDR3: TGCAGCGTTGGTCTGGGCGGGGCAGCAAATGAAAAACTGTTTTTT.

The chain's CDR3 is CASRGSGGYQETQYF. CDR3 nucleotides: TGTGCCAGCAGGGGCTCGGGGGGGTACCAAGAGACCCAGTACTTC. The rearrangement uses TRBV6-5 and TRBJ2-5, with TRBD2 matching 8 bases. Germline CDR1 is MNHEY and CDR2 is SVGAGI. Trimming removed 6 bases from V and 0 bases from J; junction bases left unmatched: 6. CDR3 length equals 15 residues.

The chain recombines TRBV7-3 with TRBJ1-6, with D unresolved. Germline CDR1 is SGHTA and CDR2 is FQGTGA. With 6 bases removed from V and 10 bases from J, the gap between germline ends came to 16 bases. The CDR3 has 14 amino acids. CDR3 region: CASSQNGIGSPLHF. In DNA, the CDR3 is TGTGCCAGCAGTCAAAACGGGATTGGGTCACCCCTCCACTTT.

The V gene is TRBV19, the J gene TRBJ2-2; 10 bases fit TRBD2. The V gene's germline CDR1 is LNHDA and CDR2 SQIVND (reference sequence). V gave up 5 bases and J gave up 4 bases; unmatched junction bases: 7. The CDR3 has 16 residues. Written as DNA, the CDR3 is TGTGCCAGTAGTGAAAGCGGGAGGGCCGGCACCGGGGAGCTGTTTTTT. This sequence encodes CASSESGRAGTGELFF. The whole variable domain, filled in from reference TRBV19 and TRBJ2-2, reads DGGITQSPKYLFRKEGQNVTLSCEQNLNHDAMYWYRQDPGQGLRLIYYSQIVNDFQKGDIAEGYSVSREKKESFPLTVTSAQKNPTAFYLCASSESGRAGTGELFFGEGSRLTVL.

The chain carries TRBV11-2 and TRBJ1-2; 8 positions agree with TRBD1. Germline CDR1 SGHAT, CDR2 FQNNGV. V dropped 1 base and J dropped 6; count of bases not matched to a gene: 10. This CDR3 is built from 16 residues. CDR3 coding DNA: TGTGCCAGCAGCTTAGGCTCAGGGGGCGCGGGCAATGGCTACACCTTC. Translated, it gives CASSLGSGGAGNGYTF.

The J gene is TRBJ2-7, the V gene TRBV29-1, with 9 positions matching TRBD1. Trimming took 0 bases from V and 5 from J; bases not matched to a gene: 5. The CDR3 is 14 amino acids. CDR1 is SQVTM and CDR2 is ANQGSEA in the germline V gene. The CDR3 coding sequence is TGCAGCGTTGAAGACCCCGGGACAGGGAACGAGCAGTACTTC. This translates into CSVEDPGTGNEQYF.

This chain connects TRBV6-6 to TRBJ2-7, with TRBD1 as a possible D gene (7 bases). This CDR3 has 15 amino acids. CDR1 is MNHNY, CDR2 SVGAGI, per germline (reference sequence). Trimming cost V 4 bases and J 3 bases, with 16 bases left between them. CDR3 protein: CASSSGPQGGYEQYF. In DNA, the CDR3 is TGTGCCAGCAGTTCGGGCCCCCAGGGGGGCTACGAGCAGTACTTC.

V gene TRBV11-3 combines with J gene TRBJ2-3, with D perhaps matching TRBD2 (6 bases). The V gene lost 5 bases and the J gene lost 4 bases, with 19 bases spanning the gap. Germline CDR1 reads SGHNT; CDR2 reads YENEEA. This CDR3 region has 16 residues. CDR3 nucleotide sequence: TGTGCCAGCAGCCTAGCCGGGACTCAGGTCGCAGATACGCAGTATTTT. Its protein is CASSLAGTQVADTQYF.

J is TRBJ2-5 and V is TRBV4-1; TRBD2 aligns across 12 bases. Unmatched junction bases numbered 6, after V lost 0 bases and J lost 1 base. CDR1 and CDR2 (germline): MGHRA, YSYEKL. This CDR3 contains 18 residues. The CDR3 nucleotides are TGCGCCAGCAGCCAAGAAGGACTAGCGGGAACGGTCCAAGAGACCCAGTACTTC. This sequence encodes CASSQEGLAGTVQETQYF.

The chain combines TRBV7-2 with TRBJ1-2; D perhaps matches TRBD1 (6 bases). Deletions cut 7 bases from V and 0 bases from J, with 18 bases between. Germline V gene lookup returns CDR1 SGHTA and CDR2 FQGNSA. The CDR3 runs 16 residues. The CDR3 here is CASNKGGDLANYGYTF. CDR3 nucleotides: TGTGCCAGCAACAAAGGGGGTGACCTAGCTAACTATGGCTACACCTTC. Drawing the rest from reference TRBV7-2 and TRBJ1-2, the complete variable domain is GAGVSQSPSNKVTEKGKDVELRCDPISGHTALYWYRQSLGQGLEFLIYFQGNSAPDKSGLPSDRFSAERTGGSVSTLTIQRTQQEDSAVYLCASNKGGDLANYGYTFGSGTRLTVV.